These T cell receptor beta chains were read from a single sample in a study of cytomegalovirus exposure and HLA in healthy donors. The table came from immunoSEQ multiplex PCR; TCRdb's copy has only in-frame clones and leaves some out. This table has more than 100,000 clones, more than 65% appearing once. Sequences were obtained from PBMCs. The receptors derive from a human donor in good health. CDR3s include the opening cysteine and the closing phenylalanine or tryptophan. A D gene is named only where the DNA matches it firmly. Clone sizes are given selectively: once, few, many, or a class where the clone is expanded.

>TRBJ2-1|NA|TRBD2|TRBV2
CASKRGWTSGRGDEQFF
TGTGCCAGCAAACGGGGTTGGACTAGCGGGAGAGGGGATGAGCAGTTCTTC
>TRBJ2-5|NA|NA|TRBV7-9
CSSSFGAAGPQETQYF
TGTTCCAGCAGCTTTGGGGCAGCCGGTCCGCAAGAGACCCAGTACTTC
>TRBJ1-6|NA|TRBD1|TRBV5-5
CASSGGGTGNSPLHF
TGTGCCAGCAGCGGAGGCGGGACAGGGAATTCACCCCTCCACTTT
>TRBJ1-1|few|NA|TRBV18
CASSPPSSLQMNTEAFF
TGTGCCAGCTCACCACCTAGTAGTTTACAGATGAACACTGAAGCTTTCTTT
>TRBJ2-7|NA|NA|TRBV7-6
CASSNRGGRNEQYF
TGTGCCAGCAGCAACAGGGGGGGTCGGAACGAGCAGTACTTC
>TRBJ1-1|NA|NA|TRBV28
CASRSTALNTEAFF
TGTGCCAGCAGATCGACAGCTCTGAACACTGAAGCTTTCTTT
>TRBJ1-4|NA|NA|TRBV27
CASSIGTSGGEKLFF
TGTGCCAGCAGTATTGGAACCTCCGGCGGTGAAAAACTGTTTTTT
>TRBJ1-4|NA|NA|TRBV6-5
CASRLEWGDEKLFF
TGTGCCAGCAGGTTAGAGTGGGGGGATGAAAAACTGTTTTTT
>TRBJ1-1|NA|TRBD1|TRBV6-1
CASNEGGALPEAFF
TGTGCCAGCAATGAAGGGGGCGCCTTACCTGAAGCTTTCTTT
>TRBJ2-3|few|TRBD2|TRBV4-1
CASSQDPAGGVVSTQYF
TGCGCCAGCAGCCAAGATCCTGCGGGAGGGGTTGTTAGTACGCAGTATTTT
>TRBJ1-5|once|NA|TRBV2
CASSEEYISNQPQHF
TGTGCCAGCAGTGAGGAGTACATTAGCAATCAGCCCCAGCATTTT
>TRBJ2-5|NA|TRBD2|TRBV5-1
CASSLDGLAGEGETQYF
TGCGCCAGCAGCTTGGATGGACTAGCGGGAGAGGGAGAGACCCAGTACTTC
>TRBJ1-2|NA|TRBD1|TRBV9
CASSVESRGHGYTF
TGTGCCAGCAGCGTAGAGTCCAGGGGGCATGGCTACACCTTC
>TRBJ2-2|NA|TRBD2|TRBV10-2
CASRAGTSTGELFF
TGCGCCAGCAGGGCCGGGACTAGCACCGGGGAGCTGTTTTTT
>TRBJ2-3|NA|TRBD1|TRBV6-5
CASSYSRTGTTDTQYF
TGTGCCAGCAGTTACTCGCGGACAGGGACCACAGATACGCAGTATTTT
>TRBJ1-2|few|NA|TRBV6-1
CASSDSHGGSSGYTF
TGTGCCAGCAGTGACTCCCACGGGGGGTCCTCTGGCTACACCTTC
>TRBJ2-1|NA|TRBD2|TRBV27
CASRGPGLGVVEQFF
TGTGCCAGCAGGGGACCGGGACTAGGTGTAGTTGAGCAGTTCTTC
>TRBJ1-6|NA|NA|TRBV27
CLTRKTGPPNSPLHF
TGTCTAACCCGTAAAACAGGGCCGCCTAATTCACCCCTCCACTTT
>TRBJ2-3|NA|NA|TRBV7-3
CASSLSGVSTDTQYF
TGTGCCAGCAGCTTAAGCGGGGTTAGCACAGATACGCAGTATTTT
>TRBJ1-2|NA|TRBD1|TRBV6-5
CASSYSGTANYGYTF
TGTGCCAGCAGTTACTCCGGGACAGCGAACTATGGCTACACCTTC
>TRBJ2-7|NA|NA|TRBV6-1
CASGYRGDGKQYF
TGTGCCAGTGGGTATAGGGGTGATGGAAAACAGTACTTC
>TRBJ2-1|NA|TRBD2|TRBV2
CASESGGQGGSGYYNEQFF
TGTGCCAGCGAAAGCGGAGGGCAGGGCGGGAGTGGCTACTACAATGAGCAGTTCTTC
>TRBJ2-7|NA|NA|TRBV7-9
CSSSLASGGGGEQYF
TGTTCCAGCAGCTTAGCCTCTGGGGGCGGAGGCGAGCAGTACTTC
>TRBJ1-5|NA|NA|TRBV9
CASSVSGSNQPQHF
TGTGCCAGCAGCGTTTCTGGCAGCAATCAGCCCCAGCATTTT
>TRBJ2-5|few|NA|TRBV7-8
CASSLVRWQRETQYF
TGTGCCAGCAGCTTAGTCCGTTGGCAGCGCGAGACCCAGTACTTC
>TRBJ1-2|once|TRBD1|TRBV19
CASSPYLGTGNYGYTF
TGTGCCAGTAGTCCCTACTTGGGGACAGGGAACTATGGCTACACCTTC
>TRBJ1-1|NA|NA|TRBV5-6
CASSLVGVEGTEAFF
TGTGCCAGCAGCTTGGTCGGGGTGGAGGGTACTGAAGCTTTCTTT
>TRBJ1-1|NA|NA|TRBV5-4
CASSLQANTEAFF
TGTGCCAGCAGCTTGCAGGCGAACACTGAAGCTTTCTTT
>TRBJ2-5|NA|TRBD2|TRBV5-1
CASSLGTSGQETQYF
TGCGCCAGCAGCTTGGGCACTAGCGGCCAAGAGACCCAGTACTTC
>TRBJ2-7|NA|TRBD2|TRBV27
CASSLAGGSIRSYEQYF
TGTGCCAGCAGCTTAGCGGGGGGATCAATCCGGTCCTACGAGCAGTACTTC
>TRBJ2-5|once|NA|TRBV5-3
CARSDKTRVGLINQETQYF
TGTGCCAGAAGCGACAAAACGAGGGTGGGACTTATAAACCAAGAGACCCAGTACTTC
>TRBJ2-7|once|TRBD2|TRBV27
CASSPGTSGSYEQYF
TGTGCCAGCAGTCCCGGGACTAGCGGTTCCTACGAGCAGTACTTC
>TRBJ1-1|NA|TRBD1|TRBV2
CASSLTGDTEAFF
TGTGCCAGCAGTCTCACAGGGGACACTGAAGCTTTCTTT
>TRBJ1-3|NA|NA|TRBV21-1
CASSKSRQGASGNTIYF
TGTGCCAGCAGCAAATCCAGACAGGGGGCTTCTGGAAACACCATATATTTT
>TRBJ2-1|once|NA|TRBV11-2
CASSFITSGLSSYNEQFF
TGTGCCAGCAGCTTTATCACAAGCGGGTTGAGCTCCTACAATGAGCAGTTCTTC
>TRBJ1-5|few|NA|TRBV4-1
CASSQATDSNQPQHF
TGCGCCAGCAGCCAAGCAACAGATAGCAATCAGCCCCAGCATTTT
>TRBJ1-4|NA|TRBD1|TRBV6-5
CASSFRQGATNEKLFF
TGTGCCAGCAGTTTCAGACAGGGGGCAACTAATGAAAAACTGTTTTTT
>TRBJ2-2|NA|TRBD1|TRBV28
CASRILLGQGASGELFF
TGTGCCAGCAGAATTCTACTCGGACAGGGGGCATCCGGGGAGCTGTTTTTT
>TRBJ2-2|NA|TRBD1|TRBV5-1
CASSLGQGWAGELFF
TGCGCCAGCAGCTTGGGACAGGGATGGGCCGGGGAGCTGTTTTTT
>TRBJ2-1|NA|TRBD2|TRBV18
CASSPPLAGSYNEQFF
TGTGCCAGCTCACCACCGCTAGCGGGCTCCTACAATGAGCAGTTCTTC
>TRBJ2-5|NA|TRBD2|TRBV2
CASSDIRLAGAETQYF
TGTGCCAGCAGTGATATTCGCCTAGCGGGAGCGGAGACCCAGTACTTC
>TRBJ2-7|NA|TRBD2|TRBV5-1
CASSSSSGSSYEQYF
TGCGCCAGCAGCTCATCTAGCGGGAGCTCCTACGAGCAGTACTTC
>TRBJ1-3|NA|TRBD1|TRBV5-1
CASSLEGATRGNTIYF
TGCGCCAGCAGCTTGGAGGGGGCAACGAGGGGAAACACCATATATTTT
>TRBJ2-5|NA|TRBD2|TRBV2
CASSVPSGETQYF
TGTGCCAGCAGTGTCCCTAGCGGGGAGACCCAGTACTTC
>TRBJ1-1|NA|NA|TRBV30
CAGVRGSLEAFF
TGTGCCGGAGTAAGGGGTTCCCTTGAAGCTTTCTTT
>TRBJ2-2|NA|NA|TRBV12-5
CASGSVRTGELFF
TGTGCTAGTGGCTCCGTACGGACCGGGGAGCTGTTTTTT
>TRBJ1-1|NA|NA|TRBV10-3
CAISASGTKEAFF
TGTGCCATCAGTGCCTCCGGGACAAAAGAAGCTTTCTTT
>TRBJ2-7|NA|TRBD2|TRBV7-7
CASSRDSGSSYEQYF
TGTGCCAGCAGCCGAGATAGCGGGAGCTCCTACGAGCAGTACTTC